The 19 T cell receptor beta chains in this list originate from one sample, sequenced in a study of blood T cell repertoires in COVID-19. Sequenced by immunoSEQ multiplex PCR; TCRdb stores in-frame clones only, minus some. This table has 70,000 to 100,000 clones, about 88% appearing once. The sequenced sample was peripheral blood. The source of these receptors is a woman of 80 years or more with acute or convalescent COVID-19.

The rearrangement joins TRBV28 to TRBJ1-5, with unresolved D. Trimming removed 4 bases at V and 0 bases at J, with 13 bases between. The V gene's germline CDR1 is MDHEN and CDR2 SYDVKM. The CDR3 extends over 16 amino acids. Here the CDR3 DNA reads TGTGCCAGCAGTTGGGAGCAGGTCTATAGCAATCAGCCCCAGCATTTT. Protein: CASSWEQVYSNQPQHF.

As DNA, the CDR3 is TGTGCCAGCAGTTTCCAACAGGGTGGCTACACCTTC. Amino acids: CASSFQQGGYTF. The V call is TRBV12-3 or TRBV12-4, the J call TRBJ1-2, with a weak D call TRBD1 (6 bases). CDR3 length: 12 amino acids. The V end lost 3 bases, the J end lost 7 bases, and 9 bases lay between the germline ends.

This clone has a single count. The rearrangement joins TRBV5-4 to TRBJ2-7, with 9 nucleotides matching TRBD1. V was clipped by 4 bases and J by 4 bases; unmatched bases: 12. CDR3 size: 16 residues. CDR1 and CDR2 from the germline V gene are SGHNT and YYREEE (reference sequence). The CDR3 sequence: CASSEPSGTGRYEQYF. CDR3 DNA sequence: TGTGCCAGCAGCGAACCCTCCGGGACAGGGAGATACGAGCAGTACTTC.

The V call is TRBV7-2, the J call TRBJ2-1; a possible D gene is TRBD1 (6 bases). Between the trimmed V and J ends, which lost 3 bases and 3 bases, there was a span of 12 bases. In germline, CDR1 is SGHTA, CDR2 FQGNSA. This CDR3 has 15 residues. As DNA, the CDR3 is TGTGCCAGCAGCTTCGGACAGTTGATCTACAATGAGCAGTTCTTC. Translated, it gives CASSFGQLIYNEQFF.

This chain joins TRBV5-4 and TRBJ2-1; 8 bases fit TRBD2. Germline V gives CDR1 SGHNT, CDR2 YYREEE (reference sequence). V gave up 2 bases and J gave up 1 base; unmatched junction bases: 2. The CDR3 runs 15 residues. CDR3 in DNA: TGTGCCAGCAGCTTAAGCGGGGGTTCCTACAATGAGCAGTTCTTC. Protein: CASSLSGGSYNEQFF.

V usage is TRBV28 and J usage is TRBJ1-2, with no clear D. CDR1 is MDHEN, CDR2 SYDVKM, per germline. V was clipped by 8 bases and J by 4 bases, with 11 bases between them. The CDR3 totals 12 residues. As DNA, the CDR3 is TGTGCCAGCCTAAAGACTCCCTATGGCTACACCTTC. This codes for CASLKTPYGYTF.

The chain joins TRBV7-9 to TRBJ1-6; tentatively, D is TRBD1 (5 bases). Germline-derived CDR1 and CDR2 are SEHNR and FQNEAQ (reference sequence). This CDR3 has 13 amino acids. V lost 3 bases to trimming and J lost 8 bases, with 8 bases between them. In DNA, the CDR3 is TGTGCCAGCAGCTTGACGGGGGATTCACCCCTCCACTTT. Translation: CASSLTGDSPLHF.

This clone appeared a single time. The J gene is TRBJ1-2, the V gene TRBV7-2; TRBD1 agrees at 7 bases. This CDR3 region has 14 residues. Germline V CDR1 and CDR2: SGHTA, FQGNSA. J was trimmed by 5 bases and V by 3 bases; bases with no gene match: 6. CDR3 amino acids: CASSFRDSRYGYTF. In DNA form, the CDR3 reads TGTGCCAGCAGCTTCAGGGACAGTAGGTATGGCTACACCTTC.

The chain is built from TRBV7-9 and TRBJ1-2, with D unclear. The V gene lost 7 bases and the J gene lost 4 bases, with 13 bases spanning the gap. The germline gives CDR1 SEHNR, CDR2 FQNEAQ (reference sequence). The CDR3 covers 13 residues. This CDR3 reads CASTLSSGYGYTF. CDR3 nucleotides: TGTGCCAGCACCCTTTCCAGCGGCTATGGCTACACCTTC.

The CDR3 sequence is CASSLGFGQGYGYTF. The DNA of the CDR3 is TGTGCCAGCAGCTTAGGGTTTGGGCAGGGGTATGGCTACACCTTC. This chain joins TRBV7-2 and TRBJ1-2; possibly TRBD1 for D (6 bases). V dropped 1 base and J dropped 5 bases, with 14 bases sitting between them. CDR3 length equals 15 residues. The germline V gene encodes CDR1 SGHTA and CDR2 FQGNSA.

The chain uses TRBV2 and TRBJ2-3; 7 nucleotides line up with TRBD2. CDR3 length: 13 residues. V lost 6 bases, J lost 5 bases, and 5 bases stayed unmatched. Germline CDR1 SNHLY, CDR2 FYNNEI. The CDR3 bases are TGTGCCAGCAGGTCCCCGGGAGGAGATACGCAGTATTTT. This gives the protein CASRSPGGDTQYF. Based on the CDR3 plus reference TRBV2 and TRBJ2-3, the full variable domain is EPEVTQTPSHQVTQMGQEVILRCVPISNHLYFYWYRQILGQKVEFLVSFYNNEISEKSEIFDDQFSVERPDGSNFTLKIRSTKLEDSAMYFCASRSPGGDTQYFGPGTRLTVL.

V usage is TRBV28 and J usage is TRBJ2-1, with 12 nucleotides matching TRBD2. The CDR3 runs to 18 residues. Germline CDR1 is MDHEN and CDR2 is SYDVKM. Trimming took 7 bases from V and 2 from J; bases not matched to a gene: 12. The CDR3 DNA sequence: TGTGCCAGCACTCAAGGGGCCCGACTAGCGGGAGCCTACAATGAGCAGTTCTTC. Translation: CASTQGARLAGAYNEQFF.

V gene TRBV3-1 (or the pseudogene TRBV3-2) combines with J gene TRBJ1-2; D is undetermined. The V end was cut by 2 bases, the J end by 6 bases, with 19 bases between. The CDR3 is 16 residues long. Germline CDR1 reads LGHDT; CDR2 reads YNNKEL (reference sequence). The CDR3 DNA reads TGTGCCAGCAGCCAATCCTGCCCACTGCCTCTGAATGGCTACACCTTC. The encoded protein is CASSQSCPLPLNGYTF.

V usage is TRBV18 and J usage is TRBJ2-1; possible D gene TRBD2, 6 bases. The V end lost 5 bases, the J end lost 6 bases, and 17 bases lay between the germline ends. The CDR3 length is 15 residues. CDR1 KGHSH and CDR2 LQKENI come from the germline V gene. CDR3 amino acids: CASSNYGTLSNEQFF. The CDR3 DNA follows: TGTGCCAGCTCAAACTACGGGACTTTGAGCAATGAGCAGTTCTTC.

The chain carries TRBV28 and TRBJ2-7, with D uncertain. Germline CDR1 MDHEN, CDR2 SYDVKM. V was cut by 9 bases and J by 0 bases, with 9 bases left in between. This CDR3 is built from 12 residues. The CDR3 region has the DNA TGTGCCAGTAAAGCCCCCTCCTACGAGCAGTACTTC. Translation gives CASKAPSYEQYF.

This rearrangement joins TRBV6-2 or TRBV6-3 to TRBJ1-6, with TRBD1 matching over 10 bases. The CDR3 spans 16 residues. From germline, CDR1 is MNHEY and CDR2 SVGEGT. J was trimmed by 6 bases and V by 6 bases; bases with no gene match: 8. CDR3 sequence (DNA): TGTGCCAGCAGCCAATCCCGGACAGGGGGTAATTCACCCCTCCACTTT. Translation gives CASSQSRTGGNSPLHF.

The chain combines TRBV24-1 with TRBJ2-5; the D gene is possibly TRBD1 (5 bases). The CDR3 covers 15 residues. V was cut by 4 bases and J by 2 bases, with 13 bases left in between. CDR1 KGHDR and CDR2 SFDVKD come from the germline V gene. The CDR3 region has the DNA TGTGCCACCAGTGACCCCAGACAGCCACAAGAGACCCAGTACTTC. Its protein product is CATSDPRQPQETQYF.

The chain carries TRBV14 and TRBJ2-1; D remains ambiguous. The germline CDR1 and CDR2 sequences are SGHDN and FVKESK. This CDR3 has 13 residues. The V and J ends lost 4 bases and 3 bases respectively, with 7 bases between them. CDR3 sequence (DNA): TGTGCCAGCAGCCCCTACCTCTACAATGAGCAGTTCTTC. Translated: CASSPYLYNEQFF.

The gene calls are TRBV29-1 and TRBJ1-1; 8 bases are shared with TRBD1. The germline V gene has CDR1 SQVTM and CDR2 ANQGSEA. The CDR3 is 13 amino acids. V dropped 7 bases and J dropped 8; count of bases not matched to a gene: 12. The CDR3 DNA reads as TGCAGCGCCTCCGGGACAGGTCGCTCCGAAGCTTTCTTT. This sequence encodes CSASGTGRSEAFF.